The 7 T cell receptor beta chains reported below all come from one sample, sequenced in a study of shared clonotypes between healthy human individuals (dated by TCRdb to about 2020). Preparation of the library involved the immunoSEQ multiplex PCR assay. What TCRdb holds here is the immuneACCESS table cut down to in-frame rearrangements. Part of the clones is not present; checked against another copy, under half of the missing clones reflect an unresolved V gene, and the others are unexplained. Recorded for this sample are 2 million to 2.5 million clones; approximately 96% of them occurred a single time. Around 0.13% of the sample is held by the ten biggest clonotypes. The sample consisted of naive CD4+ T cells sorted from blood. This specimen's cell subset or site label, per the study, means: CD45RA+ positively selected. These receptors originate from a man between 18 and 29 years old in good health.

The CDR3, as DNA: TGTGCCAGCTCACCATATCAACAGGGGATCGAGCCCCAGCATTTT. Translated: CASSPYQQGIEPQHF. The chain recombines TRBV18 with TRBJ1-5; 7 positions agree with TRBD1. Germline V gene sequence: CDR1 KGHSH, CDR2 LQKENI. The CDR3 is 15 residues long. Losses at the gene ends were 2 bases for V and 8 bases for J; bases not matched to a gene: 9.

The V call is TRBV27, the J call TRBJ2-1; 7 positions match TRBD2. The CDR3 runs to 16 residues. Germline-derived CDR1 and CDR2 are MNHEY and SMNVEV (reference sequence). With V trimmed by 5 bases and J by 6 bases, 13 bases remained unmatched. The CDR3 DNA follows: TGTGCCAGCAGTCCCCTGGGCGGGAGCCCCCCCAATGAGCAGTTCTTC. It encodes CASSPLGGSPPNEQFF.

V is TRBV28 and J is TRBJ2-7; TRBD2 is a possible D gene (6 bases). Trimming pared 3 bases from V and 0 bases from J, leaving 21 bases between. Germline values: CDR1 MDHEN, CDR2 SYDVKM. The CDR3 extends over 18 amino acids. The CDR3 coding sequence is TGTGCCAGCAGTTTTAACCGCGGGGTCGGAGGTACCTCCTACGAGCAGTACTTC. Its protein product is CASSFNRGVGGTSYEQYF.

The V call is TRBV9, the J call TRBJ2-7; no firm D call. Germline CDR1 is SGDLS and CDR2 is YYNGEE. V was trimmed by 4 bases and J by 6 bases, leaving 17 bases between them. This CDR3 is 14 amino acids long. The CDR3 DNA reads as TGTGCCAGCAGCCAAAGAGTAGGTTGGGCCGAGCAGTACTTC. Amino acid sequence: CASSQRVGWAEQYF.

A single count supports this clone. The gene calls are TRBV30 and TRBJ2-5; the D is unclear. V lost 2 bases, J lost 4 bases, and 11 bases lay in between. CDR3 length: 13 residues. Germline CDR1 is GTSNPN and CDR2 is SVGIG (reference sequence). The CDR3 protein is CAWSPQVGETQYF. The CDR3 nucleotides read TGTGCCTGGAGTCCCCAGGTCGGAGAGACCCAGTACTTC.

For the CDR3, the DNA is TGCGCCAGCAGCTTCACTCAGACCCAGGGGGCCAATTCACCCCTCCACTTT. Translating it yields CASSFTQTQGANSPLHF. The rearrangement uses TRBV5-1 and TRBJ1-6, with 8 nucleotides matching TRBD1. The germline V gene encodes CDR1 SGHRS and CDR2 YFSETQ. With 2 bases clipped from V and 7 bases from J, the junction kept 11 bases outside the gene matches. This CDR3 spans 17 amino acids.

The genes are TRBV18 and TRBJ1-3; 9 bases are shared with TRBD1. The CDR3 consists of 17 residues. J gave up 3 bases and V 3 bases, and 9 bases lay outside the gene matches. Germline V gene sequence: CDR1 KGHSH, CDR2 LQKENI. The CDR3 nucleotides read TGTGCCAGCTCACCCCCGGCGTCGGGACAGGGTGGAAACACCATATATTTT. Protein sequence: CASSPPASGQGGNTIYF. Using reference TRBV18 and TRBJ1-3 for the parts outside the CDR3, the full variable domain is NAGVMQNPRHLVRRRGQEARLRCSPMKGHSHVYWYRQLPEEGLKFMVYLQKENIIDESGMPKERFSAEFPKEGPSILRIQQVVRGDSAAYFCASSPPASGQGGNTIYFGEGSWLTVV.